One and the same sample provided the 22 T cell receptor beta chains below, sequenced in a study of CD8 T cells in ankylosing spondylitis. Using its own MiXCR run on the 5' RACE reads, TCRdb lists one record per CDR3 protein. The sample lists about 240,000 distinct CDR3 sequences; around a tenth were seen once. Sample: blood, either unsorted or a sorted T cell fraction (not recorded which). The source is a male donor with ankylosing spondylitis or in good health (not recorded which).

CDR3 sequence reads: CASSLTGAQGFGNEQYF. CDR3 bases: TGTGCCAGCAGCTTAACGGGGGCACAGGGGTTTGGCAACGAGCAGTACTTC. The chain uses TRBV7-3 and TRBJ2-7; 7 bases are shared with TRBD1. CDR1 SGHTA and CDR2 FQGTGA come from the germline V gene. Germline trimming cut 0 bases from V and 5 bases from J; bases unmatched to any gene: 13. This CDR3 spans 17 amino acids.

This clonotype has just a few counts. The chain joins TRBV12-3 or TRBV12-4 to TRBJ2-7; 7 positions match TRBD1. The CDR3 length is 14 residues. Losses at the gene ends were 5 bases for V and 7 bases for J; bases not matched to a gene: 11. The CDR3 region has the DNA TGTGCCAGCAGTCCACAGACAGGGAGTATGGAGCAGTACTTC. Amino acid sequence: CASSPQTGSMEQYF.

This clonotype turned up a few times. This rearrangement joins TRBV28 to TRBJ1-2, with D tentatively TRBD1 (6 bases). Germline-derived CDR1 and CDR2 are MDHEN and SYDVKM. Trimming shortened V by 3 bases and J by 6 bases, and 17 bases separated the two germline ends. The CDR3 length is 15 residues. The CDR3 loop is CASSFGGAYKDGYTF. As DNA, the CDR3 is TGTGCCAGCAGTTTCGGGGGGGCCTATAAGGATGGCTACACCTTC.

V usage is TRBV5-1 and J usage is TRBJ1-2, with 8 bases matching TRBD1. Losses at the gene ends were 4 bases for V and 6 bases for J; bases not matched to a gene: 8. CDR3 length: 14 amino acids. CDR1 and CDR2 from the germline V gene are SGHRS and YFSETQ. CDR3 in amino acids: CASSPRQGPDGYTF. In DNA form, the CDR3 reads TGCGCCAGCAGCCCCCGACAGGGGCCAGATGGCTACACCTTC.

In this sample, this clonotype turned up many times. The chain employs TRBV3-1 and TRBJ2-2, with D uncertain. Trimming left V 0 bases short and J 8 bases short, with 10 bases between. The CDR3 spans 14 residues. Looked up from germline, CDR1 is LGHDT and CDR2 is YNNKEL (reference sequence). CDR3 sequence (DNA): TGTGCCAGCAGCCAAGATACAGTTTCTGGGGAGCTGTTTTTT. Translating gives CASSQDTVSGELFF. Full variable domain (rest looked up from reference TRBV3-1 and TRBJ2-2): DTAVSQTPKYLVTQMGNDKSIKCEQNLGHDTMYWYKQDSKKFLKIMFSYNNKELIINETVPNRFSPKSPDKAHLNLHINSLELGDSAVYFCASSQDTVSGELFFGEGSRLTVL.

This clonotype was detected many times. The chain recombines TRBV16 with TRBJ1-6; TRBD1 matches at 10 bases. The CDR3 extends over 16 amino acids. Germline-derived CDR1 and CDR2 are KGHSY and FQNENV. V shed 3 bases and J 6 bases; nucleotides not matched to a gene: 5. The CDR3 DNA reads TGTGCCAGCAGCCACCTCCGGGACAGGGGTAATTCACCCCTCCACTTT. Translating gives CASSHLRDRGNSPLHF.

This clonotype was seen at least ten times. V gene TRBV20-1 combines with J gene TRBJ1-3; D is unclear. The CDR3 has 16 residues. Germline-derived CDR1 and CDR2 are DFQATT and SNEGSKA (reference sequence). Trimming shortened V by 0 bases and J by 2 bases, and 14 bases separated the two germline ends. CDR3 bases: TGCAGTGCTAGAGATGAGGCGGGTGTGACTGGAAACACCATATATTTT. Protein sequence: CSARDEAGVTGNTIYF.

The table lists this clonotype with many counts. V usage is TRBV27 and J usage is TRBJ2-7; possible D gene TRBD2, 6 bases. Trimming cost V 8 bases and J 2 bases, with 10 bases left between them. The CDR3 runs 12 residues. CDR1 is MNHEY and CDR2 is SMNVEV in the germline V gene (reference sequence). The CDR3 protein is CASRTGAYEQYF. The CDR3 DNA is TGTGCCAGCCGAACGGGAGCCTACGAGCAGTACTTC.

This clonotype occurred many times. The chain employs TRBV12-3 or TRBV12-4 and TRBJ2-1; 7 nucleotides agree with TRBD2. The J segment lost 8 bases and the V segment lost 3 bases, leaving 10 bases of the junction unmatched. The CDR3 sequence is 15 residues long. CDR3 loop: CASSFLAGVFYEQFF. In nucleotides, the CDR3 is TGTGCCAGCAGTTTCCTTGCGGGAGTGTTCTATGAGCAGTTCTTC.

The chain uses TRBV4-1 and TRBJ2-2; unclear D gene. Trimming removed 5 bases at V and 6 bases at J, with 19 bases between. Germline CDR1 is MGHRA and CDR2 is YSYEKL. The CDR3 sequence is 16 residues long. CDR3 nucleotides: TGCGCCAGCAGCAATCTCTTCCACCAGGATTCCGGGGAGCTGTTTTTT. This encodes CASSNLFHQDSGELFF.

The table lists this clonotype with many counts. The chain couples TRBV24-1 to TRBJ2-1; D gene uncertain. The CDR3 is 14 residues long. CDR1 KGHDR and CDR2 SFDVKD come from the germline V gene. V was trimmed by 5 bases and J by 1 base, leaving 8 bases between them. This CDR3 is CATSGDNSYNEQFF. DNA for the CDR3: TGTGCCACCAGTGGCGACAATTCCTACAATGAGCAGTTCTTC.

This clonotype was counted many times. The chain uses TRBV9 and TRBJ1-1; TRBD1 matches 7 bases. CDR1 is SGDLS and CDR2 is YYNGEE in the germline V gene. With V trimmed by 6 bases and J by 0 bases, 11 bases remained unmatched. The CDR3 runs 16 residues. The chain's CDR3 is CASTPRGGLMNTEAFF. DNA for the CDR3: TGTGCCAGCACCCCCCGAGGGGGCTTGATGAACACTGAAGCTTTCTTT.

This clonotype was seen repeatedly, ten times or more. V gene TRBV15 combines with J gene TRBJ1-2; perhaps TRBD1 as D (5 bases). The CDR3 extends over 15 amino acids. CDR1 LNHNV and CDR2 YYDKDF come from the germline V gene (reference sequence). V lost 5 bases and J lost 5, with 18 bases in between. The CDR3 nucleotides read TGTGCCACCAGCCCCCGTCCGGGCAGGGTTTATGGCTACACCTTC. This translates into CATSPRPGRVYGYTF.

There are many counts of this clonotype. This rearrangement joins TRBV12-3 or TRBV12-4 to TRBJ2-1; D is unclear. V was cut by 7 bases and J by 5 bases, with 9 bases left in between. The CDR3 has 12 residues. This CDR3 reads CASTLWDNEQFF. CDR3 coding DNA: TGTGCCAGCACCCTTTGGGACAATGAGCAGTTCTTC.

This clonotype has ten or more counts. The V call is TRBV20-1, the J call TRBJ2-3, with 7 bases that match TRBD2. Germline loops: CDR1 DFQATT, CDR2 SNEGSKA (reference sequence). The CDR3 extends over 14 amino acids. After removal of 5 bases from V and 2 bases from J, the junction contained 7 bases not matched to a gene. DNA for the CDR3: TGCAGTGCTCGAAGCGGGACTCTCACAGATACGCAGTATTTT. This encodes CSARSGTLTDTQYF.

This clonotype was seen only a few times. This rearrangement joins TRBV28 to TRBJ2-7, with TRBD1 matching 10 bases. V gave up 5 bases and J gave up 3 bases; unmatched junction bases: 13. Per the germline V gene, CDR1 is MDHEN and CDR2 is SYDVKM. CDR3 length equals 17 residues. CDR3 protein: CASSVSTGTGEGYEQYF. Written as DNA, the CDR3 is TGTGCCAGCAGTGTCTCGACCGGGACAGGGGAAGGCTACGAGCAGTACTTC.

This clonotype was seen more than once but under ten times. V usage is TRBV12-3 or TRBV12-4 and J usage is TRBJ2-3, with 8 bases fitting TRBD2. V was pared by 4 bases and J by 1 base, with 22 bases of the junction left unmatched. CDR3 size: 21 residues. CDR3 in amino acids: CASSSTLNRAGGVIGTDTQYF. CDR3 DNA sequence: TGTGCCAGCAGTTCAACCTTAAACAGGGCGGGGGGAGTGATTGGCACAGATACGCAGTATTTT.

There are many counts of this clonotype. This rearrangement joins TRBV10-3 to TRBJ2-5, with 10 bases lining up with TRBD2. With 11 bases clipped from V and 0 bases from J, the junction kept 3 bases outside the gene matches. This CDR3 spans 13 amino acids. Germline V CDR1 and CDR2: ENHRY, SYGVKD. Here the CDR3 reads CAALAGDQETQYF. The DNA of the CDR3 is TGTGCCGCCCTAGCGGGGGACCAAGAGACCCAGTACTTC.

This clonotype was detected ten times or more. This chain connects TRBV25-1 to TRBJ2-7, with D uncertain. Trimming shortened V by 4 bases and J by 3 bases, and 7 bases separated the two germline ends. CDR3 length equals 12 residues. Germline assignment: CDR1 MGHDK and CDR2 SYGVNS. The CDR3 DNA reads TGTGCCAGCAGTGGTCATATCTACGAGCAGTACTTC. Translated, it gives CASSGHIYEQYF.

The chain links TRBV3-1 to TRBJ1-1; D is unresolved. The CDR3 is 14 residues long. The V gene's germline CDR1 is LGHDT and CDR2 YNNKEL (reference sequence). The germline V and J ends were trimmed by 4 bases and 3 bases, with 12 bases remaining between them. The CDR3 bases are TGTGCCAGCAGCCCCCCGGGGTGGGACACTGAAGCTTTCTTT. Protein product: CASSPPGWDTEAFF.

This clonotype was counted ten times or more. DNA for the CDR3: TGCGCCAGCAGCTTGGTATCTCCAGGGAACGATGGCTACACCTTC. Translation: CASSLVSPGNDGYTF. The chain uses TRBV5-1 and TRBJ1-2; a weak D match, TRBD1 (5 bases). The CDR3 spans 15 residues. Germline V gene sequence: CDR1 SGHRS, CDR2 YFSETQ. With 0 bases removed from V and 6 bases from J, the gap between germline ends came to 15 bases.

This clonotype was detected ten times or more. The V call is TRBV20-1, the J call TRBJ1-6, with D perhaps TRBD1 (5 bases). Germline CDR1 is DFQATT and CDR2 is SNEGSKA (reference sequence). Trimming took 1 base from V and 8 from J, leaving 12 bases between them. The CDR3 extends over 14 amino acids. The CDR3 here is CSARGQQDYSPLHF. The CDR3 DNA sequence: TGCAGTGCTAGAGGACAGCAAGATTATTCACCCCTCCACTTT.